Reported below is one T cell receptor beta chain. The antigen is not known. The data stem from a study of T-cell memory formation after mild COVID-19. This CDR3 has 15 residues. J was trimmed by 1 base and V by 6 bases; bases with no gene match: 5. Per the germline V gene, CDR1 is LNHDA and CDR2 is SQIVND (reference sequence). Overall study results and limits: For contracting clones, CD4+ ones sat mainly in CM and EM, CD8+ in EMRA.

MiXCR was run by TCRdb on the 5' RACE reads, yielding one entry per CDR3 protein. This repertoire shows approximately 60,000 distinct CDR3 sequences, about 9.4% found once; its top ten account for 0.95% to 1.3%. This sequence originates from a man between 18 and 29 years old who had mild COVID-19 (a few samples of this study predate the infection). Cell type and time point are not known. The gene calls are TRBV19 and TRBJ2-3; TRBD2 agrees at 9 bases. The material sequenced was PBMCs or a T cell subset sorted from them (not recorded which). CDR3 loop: CASSSSSGGTDTQYF. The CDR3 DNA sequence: TGTGCCAGTAGCAGCTCTAGCGGGGGCACAGATACGCAGTATTTT.